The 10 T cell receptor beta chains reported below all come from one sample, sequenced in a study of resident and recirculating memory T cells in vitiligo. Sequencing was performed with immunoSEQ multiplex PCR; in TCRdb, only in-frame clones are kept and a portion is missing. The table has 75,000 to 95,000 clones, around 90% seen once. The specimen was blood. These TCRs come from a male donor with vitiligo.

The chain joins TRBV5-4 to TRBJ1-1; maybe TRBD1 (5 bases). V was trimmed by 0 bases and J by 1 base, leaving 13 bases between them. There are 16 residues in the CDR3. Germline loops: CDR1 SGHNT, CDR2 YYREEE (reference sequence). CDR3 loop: CASSLARAGPNTEAFF. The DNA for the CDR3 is TGTGCCAGCAGCTTGGCCCGGGCGGGGCCGAACACTGAAGCTTTCTTT.

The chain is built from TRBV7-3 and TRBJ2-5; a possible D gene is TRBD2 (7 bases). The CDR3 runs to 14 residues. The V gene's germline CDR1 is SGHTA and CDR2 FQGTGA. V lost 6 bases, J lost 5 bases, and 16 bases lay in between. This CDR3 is CASSQTGGMETQYF. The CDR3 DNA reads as TGTGCCAGCAGTCAAACGGGGGGCATGGAGACCCAGTACTTC.

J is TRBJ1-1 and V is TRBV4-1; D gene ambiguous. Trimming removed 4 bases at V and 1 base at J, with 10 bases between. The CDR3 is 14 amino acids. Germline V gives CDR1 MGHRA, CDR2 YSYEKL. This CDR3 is CASSRSEGNTEAFF. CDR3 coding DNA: TGCGCCAGCAGCCGGAGTGAGGGGAACACTGAAGCTTTCTTT.

The CDR3 DNA reads as TGTGCCAGCAGTGAACTAGCGGGAGCTGGCAATGAGCAGTTCTTC. It yields the protein CASSELAGAGNEQFF. This chain links TRBV6-1 with TRBJ2-1; 10 bases line up with TRBD2. The CDR3 runs to 15 residues. Germline loops: CDR1 MNHNS, CDR2 SASEGT. The V and J ends lost 2 bases and 6 bases, in that order; junction bases with no gene match: 4.

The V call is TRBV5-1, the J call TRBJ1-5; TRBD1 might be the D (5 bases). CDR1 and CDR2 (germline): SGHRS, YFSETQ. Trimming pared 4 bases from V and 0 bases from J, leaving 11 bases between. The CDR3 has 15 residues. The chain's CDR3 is CASSLGPGSNQPQHF. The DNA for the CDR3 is TGCGCCAGCAGCCTGGGGCCAGGTAGCAATCAGCCCCAGCATTTT.

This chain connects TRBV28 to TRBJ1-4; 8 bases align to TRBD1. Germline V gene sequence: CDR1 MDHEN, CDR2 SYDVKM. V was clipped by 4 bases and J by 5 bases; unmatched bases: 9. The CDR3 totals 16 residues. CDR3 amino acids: CASSSTWTGMNEKLFF. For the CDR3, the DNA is TGTGCCAGCAGTTCCACCTGGACAGGGATGAATGAAAAACTGTTTTTT.

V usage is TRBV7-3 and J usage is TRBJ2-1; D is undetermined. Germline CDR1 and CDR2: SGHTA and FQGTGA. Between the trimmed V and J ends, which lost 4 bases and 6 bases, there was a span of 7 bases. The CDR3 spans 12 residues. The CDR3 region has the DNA TGTGCCAGCAGCTCAGATCCCAATGAGCAGTTCTTC. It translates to CASSSDPNEQFF.

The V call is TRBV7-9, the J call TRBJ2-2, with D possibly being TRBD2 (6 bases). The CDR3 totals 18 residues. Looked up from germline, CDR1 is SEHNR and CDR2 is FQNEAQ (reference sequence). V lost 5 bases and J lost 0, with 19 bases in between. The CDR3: CASSANWWSGSNTGELFF. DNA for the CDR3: TGTGCCAGCAGCGCAAACTGGTGGAGCGGGTCGAACACCGGGGAGCTGTTTTTT.

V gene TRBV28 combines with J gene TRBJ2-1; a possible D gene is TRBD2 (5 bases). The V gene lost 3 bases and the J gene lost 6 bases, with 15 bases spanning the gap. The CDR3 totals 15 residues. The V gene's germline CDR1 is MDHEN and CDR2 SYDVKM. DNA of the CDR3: TGTGCCAGCAGTTTTGGTCCTACTAGTACCAATGAGCAGTTCTTC. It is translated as CASSFGPTSTNEQFF.

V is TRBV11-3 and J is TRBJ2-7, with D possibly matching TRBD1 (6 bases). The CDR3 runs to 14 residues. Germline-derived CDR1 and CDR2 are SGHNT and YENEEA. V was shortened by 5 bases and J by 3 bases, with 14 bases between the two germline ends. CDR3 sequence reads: CASSPPQQGYEQYF. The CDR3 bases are TGTGCCAGCAGCCCCCCCCAACAGGGCTACGAGCAGTACTTC.